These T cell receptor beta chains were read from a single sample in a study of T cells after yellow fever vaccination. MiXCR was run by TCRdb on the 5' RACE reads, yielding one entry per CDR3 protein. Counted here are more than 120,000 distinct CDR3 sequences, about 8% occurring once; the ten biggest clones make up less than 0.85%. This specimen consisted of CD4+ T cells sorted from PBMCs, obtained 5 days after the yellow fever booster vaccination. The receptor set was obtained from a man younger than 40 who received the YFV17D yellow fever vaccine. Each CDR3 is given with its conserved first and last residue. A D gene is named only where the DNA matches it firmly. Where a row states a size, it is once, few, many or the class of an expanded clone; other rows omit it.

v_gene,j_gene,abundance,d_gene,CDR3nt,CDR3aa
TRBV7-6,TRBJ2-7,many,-,TGTGCCAGCAGCTTAGGGCTCCAGAGTCATGAGCAGTACTTC,CASSLGLQSHEQYF
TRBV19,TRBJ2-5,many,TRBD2,TGTGCCAGTAGTAGAGCGGGAGGGCCGGAGACCCAGTACTTC,CASSRAGGPETQYF
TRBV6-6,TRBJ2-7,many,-,TGTGCCAGCAGTTTCCTTCAGGGACTTTACTTC,CASSFLQGLYF
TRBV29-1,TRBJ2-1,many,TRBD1,TGCAGCGTTGAAAGACAGGGAGACAATGAGCAGTTCTTC,CSVERQGDNEQFF
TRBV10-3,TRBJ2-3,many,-,TGTGCCATCAGTGAGTCGAGGGAAACCACAGATACGCAGTATTTT,CAISESRETTDTQYF
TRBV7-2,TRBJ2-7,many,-,TGTGCCAGCAGCTTAGCGTATGGTTTCTACGAGCAGTACTTC,CASSLAYGFYEQYF
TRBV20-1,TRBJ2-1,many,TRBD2,TGCAGTGCTCCGCGGACTAGCGGGTCCTACAATGAGCAGTTCTTC,CSAPRTSGSYNEQFF
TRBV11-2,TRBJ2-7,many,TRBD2,TGTGCCAGCAGCGTGAGCGGGGCCTACGAGCAGTACTTC,CASSVSGAYEQYF
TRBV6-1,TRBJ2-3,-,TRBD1,TGTGCCAGCAGGGAGACAGGGTACGAGGATACGCAGTATTTT,CASRETGYEDTQYF
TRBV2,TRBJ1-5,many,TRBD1,TGTGCCAGCAGTGTACAGGGGTTGGGCAATCAGCCCCAGCATTTT,CASSVQGLGNQPQHF
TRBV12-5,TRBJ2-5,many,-,TGTGCTAGTGGTTCAGGAGAAAAAGAGACCCAGTACTTC,CASGSGEKETQYF
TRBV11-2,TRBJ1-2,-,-,TGTGCCAGCAGCTTTTCGTCCCAGCTAGACGGCTACACCTTC,CASSFSSQLDGYTF
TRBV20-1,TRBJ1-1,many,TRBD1,TGCAGTGCTAAAGTCAAGTCGGGACAGGTTGTGGCTGAAGCTTTCTTT,CSAKVKSGQVVAEAFF
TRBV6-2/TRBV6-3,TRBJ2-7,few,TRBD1,TGTGCCAGCAGACTCAGGGGGCTAGAAGGCTACGAGCAGTACTTC,CASRLRGLEGYEQYF
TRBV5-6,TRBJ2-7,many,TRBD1,TGTGCCAGCAGCACTGGGTGGGACAGGGGTTCCTACGAGCAGTACTTC,CASSTGWDRGSYEQYF
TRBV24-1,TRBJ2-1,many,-,TGTGCCACCAGTGACCCGCAAAGTCCCTACAATGAGCAGTTCTTC,CATSDPQSPYNEQFF
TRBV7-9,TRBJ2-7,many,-,TGTGCCAGCAGCTTAGTACTGGGGACATCCTACGAGCAGTACTTC,CASSLVLGTSYEQYF
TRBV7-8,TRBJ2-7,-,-,TGTGCCAGCAGCCTCAGACAGCGGTACGGAGAGCAGTACTTC,CASSLRQRYGEQYF
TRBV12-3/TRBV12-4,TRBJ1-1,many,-,TGTGCCAGCCGCAGGGGAGGCACTGAAGCTTTCTTT,CASRRGGTEAFF
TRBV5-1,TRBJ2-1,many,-,TGCGCCAGCAGCTTGGAGGCGCGCAACTCCTACAATGAGCAGTTCTTC,CASSLEARNSYNEQFF
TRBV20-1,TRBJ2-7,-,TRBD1,TGCAGTGCTAGAGGAGGGGTAGGGGGCGGCTACGAGCAGTACTTC,CSARGGVGGGYEQYF
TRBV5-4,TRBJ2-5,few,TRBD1,TGTGCCAGCAGCTCCTTAGATGGACAGGGGGCTGGTGAGACCCAGTACTTC,CASSSLDGQGAGETQYF
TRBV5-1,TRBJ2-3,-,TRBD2,TGCGCCAGCAGCTTGGGAATGACTAGCGGTGGGGATACGCAGTATTTT,CASSLGMTSGGDTQYF
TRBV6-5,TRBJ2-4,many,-,TGTGCCAGCAGTTACCACGACACCAACAAAGCCAAAAACATTCAGTACTTC,CASSYHDTNKAKNIQYF
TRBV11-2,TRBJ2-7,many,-,TGTGCCAGCAGCTTTGTGGGGTGGGCAGTGGGGCCCTACGAGCAGTACTTC,CASSFVGWAVGPYEQYF
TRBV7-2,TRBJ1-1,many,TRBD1,TGTGCCAGCAGCACGGGACAGGGGACTGAAGCTTTCTTT,CASSTGQGTEAFF
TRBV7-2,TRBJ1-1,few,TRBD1,TGTGCCAGCAGCTTAGAAGTAACAGGGGCCACTGAAGCTTTCTTT,CASSLEVTGATEAFF
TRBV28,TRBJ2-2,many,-,TGTGCCAGCACCCCGCCCCAAGCCCACGAGCTGTTTTTT,CASTPPQAHELFF
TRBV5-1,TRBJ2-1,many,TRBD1,TGCGCCAGCAGGGACAGGGGCATGTACAATGAGCAGTTCTTC,CASRDRGMYNEQFF
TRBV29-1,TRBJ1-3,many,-,TGCAGCGTTGGAGACGGCTCTGGAAACACCATATATTTT,CSVGDGSGNTIYF
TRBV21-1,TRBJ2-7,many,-,TGTGCCAGCAGCAAAGAGGTTGGACAGGGCCGGGAGCAGTACTTC,CASSKEVGQGREQYF
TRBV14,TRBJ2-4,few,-,TGTGCCAGCAGCCCCGGCCCGACAGGCGGCAAAAACATTCAGTACTTC,CASSPGPTGGKNIQYF
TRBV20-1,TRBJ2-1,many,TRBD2,TGCAGTGCCCCCGGGACTAGCGGCTACAATGAGCAGTTCTTC,CSAPGTSGYNEQFF
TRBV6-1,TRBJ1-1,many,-,TGTGCCAGCAGTGAAAATAGGGTTCGGAACACTGAAGCTTTCTTT,CASSENRVRNTEAFF
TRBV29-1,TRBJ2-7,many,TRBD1,TGCAGCGTCAGGACAGGGGCCTACGAGCAGTACTTC,CSVRTGAYEQYF
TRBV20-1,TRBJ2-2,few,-,TGCAGTGCTACTCGGACGGGGACCGGGGAGCTGTTTTTT,CSATRTGTGELFF
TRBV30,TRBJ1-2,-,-,TGTGCCTGGATGGGGATCGGCTACACCTTC,CAWMGIGYTF
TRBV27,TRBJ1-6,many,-,TGTGCCAGCAGTTTTGCAGGAGGACTAAATTCACCCCTCCACTTT,CASSFAGGLNSPLHF
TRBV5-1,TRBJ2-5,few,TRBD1,TGCGCCAGCAGCCCAAAGGCAGGGGGCAAGACCCAGTACTTC,CASSPKAGGKTQYF
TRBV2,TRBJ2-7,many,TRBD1,TGTGCCTGGGCCGGGACAGGATATAATTCCTACGAGCAGTACTTC,CAWAGTGYNSYEQYF
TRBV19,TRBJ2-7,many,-,TGTGCCAGTAGTAAGGCGCGCTCCTACGAGCAGTACTTC,CASSKARSYEQYF
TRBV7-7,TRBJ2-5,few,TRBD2,TGTGCTAGCAGCTTAGCCGGACTAGCGGGAACTGGGGAGACCCAGTACTTC,CASSLAGLAGTGETQYF
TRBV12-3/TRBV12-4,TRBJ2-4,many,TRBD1,TGTGCCAGCAGTCCCACGGGACAGTTGAGAAACATTCAGTACTTC,CASSPTGQLRNIQYF
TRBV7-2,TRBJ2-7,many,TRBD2,TGTGCCAGCAGCCCGAGGGGCGGGAGGCCCGCTGAGCAGTACTTC,CASSPRGGRPAEQYF
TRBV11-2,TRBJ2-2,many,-,TGTGCCAGCCGCATTGCTTTTCGGGGGTCCAACACCGGGGAGCTGTTTTTT,CASRIAFRGSNTGELFF
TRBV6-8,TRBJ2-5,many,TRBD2,TGTGCCAGACGACCGGGACTAGCGGTACAAGAGACCCAGTACTTC,CARRPGLAVQETQYF
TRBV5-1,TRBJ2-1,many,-,TGCGCCAGCAGCTTGGAGAGGGCTTCCAATGAGCAGTTCTTC,CASSLERASNEQFF
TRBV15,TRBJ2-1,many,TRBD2,TGTGCCACCCTGGGACTAGCGGGGGGTCGGGGTTCCTACAATGAGCAGTTCTTC,CATLGLAGGRGSYNEQFF
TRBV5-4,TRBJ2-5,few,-,TGTGCCAGCGCTTCCGGTGGGTCAGACCAAGAGACCCAGTACTTC,CASASGGSDQETQYF
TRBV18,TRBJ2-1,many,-,TGTGCCAGCTCAATCCGACTAGGCGATGAGCAGTTCTTC,CASSIRLGDEQFF
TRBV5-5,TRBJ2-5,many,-,TGTGCCAGCAGCTTGGAGCCCTTCCAAGAGACCCAGTACTTC,CASSLEPFQETQYF
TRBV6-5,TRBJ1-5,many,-,TGTGCCAGCAGTTGGGGAAACAATCAGCCCCAGCATTTT,CASSWGNNQPQHF
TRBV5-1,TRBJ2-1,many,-,TGCGCCAGCAGCAACGAGTGGGGTTCCTACAATGAGCAGTTCTTC,CASSNEWGSYNEQFF
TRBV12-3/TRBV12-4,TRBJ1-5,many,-,TGTGCCAGCAGTTTAAGACAGTACAATCAGCCCCAGCATTTT,CASSLRQYNQPQHF
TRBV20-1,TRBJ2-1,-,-,TGCAGTGCTAGGCCAGGGAGCTCCTACAATGAGCAGTTCTTC,CSARPGSSYNEQFF
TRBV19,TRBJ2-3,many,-,TGTGCCAGTAGTATCCAGGGCGAGGGAGATACGCAGTATTTT,CASSIQGEGDTQYF
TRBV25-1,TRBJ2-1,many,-,TGTGCCAGCACACGGAACAATGAGCAGTTCTTC,CASTRNNEQFF
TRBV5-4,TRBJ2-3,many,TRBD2,TGTGCCAGCAGCCCGGGACTAGCGGGACCCACAGATACGCAGTATTTT,CASSPGLAGPTDTQYF
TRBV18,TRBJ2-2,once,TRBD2,TGTGCCAGCTCACCACGCCCTAGCGGGAGGGCTACCGGGCAGCTGTTTTTT,CASSPRPSGRATGQLFF
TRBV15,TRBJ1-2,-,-,TGTGCCACCAGCAGAGATTCTACGGTTGGCTACACCTTC,CATSRDSTVGYTF